What follows are 25 T cell receptor beta chains derived from one specimen sequenced in a study of shared clonotypes between healthy human individuals. Sequencing was performed with immunoSEQ multiplex PCR; in TCRdb, only in-frame clones are kept and a portion is missing. In the table there are 1.5 million to 2.5 million clones, roughly 95% of which are singletons. CD8 cells classed as naive were CD45RO-negative and positively selected for CCR7, excluding terminally differentiated effector memory CD45RA+ cells. What was sequenced was naive CD8+ T cells sorted from blood. The receptors shown here come from a man between 18 and 29 years old in good health.

J is TRBJ2-1 and V is TRBV13; D gene unclear. The germline gives CDR1 PRHDT, CDR2 FYEKMQ (reference sequence). Between the trimmed V and J ends, which lost 4 bases and 8 bases, there was a span of 12 bases. The CDR3 sequence is 13 residues long. CDR3 bases: TGTGCCAGCAGCTCCCGACACAAGGATGAGCAGTTCTTC. Residues: CASSSRHKDEQFF.

This rearrangement joins TRBV2 to TRBJ2-7; D is undetermined. V was shortened by 5 bases and J by 1 base, with 9 bases between the two germline ends. Germline CDR1 reads SNHLY; CDR2 reads FYNNEI. This CDR3 contains 13 residues. The chain's CDR3 is CASSTPGSYEQYF. The CDR3 DNA reads as TGTGCCAGCAGTACACCTGGGTCCTACGAGCAGTACTTC.

The chain uses TRBV5-4 and TRBJ2-7, with no clear D. V was pared by 4 bases and J by 5 bases, with 10 bases between. This CDR3 is built from 12 residues. CDR1 SGHNT and CDR2 YYREEE come from the germline V gene (reference sequence). This CDR3 reads CASSPLGHEQYF. As DNA, the CDR3 is TGTGCCAGCAGCCCTCTGGGTCACGAGCAGTACTTC.

This clone was detected once. CDR3 loop: CASSYSRVTDTQYF. In nucleotides, the CDR3 is TGTGCCAGCAGTTACTCACGAGTTACAGATACGCAGTATTTT. This chain joins TRBV6-5 and TRBJ2-3; D is undetermined. Germline V gene lookup returns CDR1 MNHEY and CDR2 SVGAGI. V was clipped by 0 bases and J by 3 bases, with 7 bases between them. The CDR3 totals 14 residues.

The CDR3 is CASSPVPLVGENTIYF. In DNA form, the CDR3 reads TGCGCCAGCAGCCCCGTTCCCCTGGTAGGGGAAAACACCATATATTTT. The chain has TRBV4-1 and TRBJ1-3; D possibly corresponds to TRBD1 (5 bases). V lost 4 bases and J lost 6, with 19 bases in between. Germline CDR1 and CDR2: MGHRA and YSYEKL. The CDR3 runs to 16 residues.

This chain uses TRBV4-3 with TRBJ2-2, with D uncertain. The CDR3 length is 15 residues. Germline V lookup: CDR1 LGHNA, CDR2 YSLEER. Between the trimmed V and J ends, which lost 1 base and 3 bases, there was a span of 9 bases. The chain's CDR3 is CASSQGMVDTGELFF. The CDR3 DNA reads TGCGCCAGCAGCCAAGGGATGGTAGACACCGGGGAGCTGTTTTTT.

The sample holds one count of this clone. The rearrangement joins TRBV28 to TRBJ1-1; no firm D call. The ends were cut back, 10 bases at V and 0 bases at J, with 9 bases in the middle. The germline gives CDR1 MDHEN, CDR2 SYDVKM. CDR3 length: 12 amino acids. The CDR3 protein is CATSEMNTEAFF. As DNA, the CDR3 is TGTGCCACCTCCGAGATGAACACTGAAGCTTTCTTT.

The chain carries TRBV11-2 and TRBJ2-2; D may be TRBD2 (6 bases). CDR3 length: 16 amino acids. V dropped 4 bases and J dropped 2 bases, with 14 bases sitting between them. CDR1 SGHAT and CDR2 FQNNGV come from the germline V gene. The CDR3 loop reads CASSSGGGLNTGELFF. In DNA, the CDR3 is TGTGCCAGCAGCTCAGGCGGAGGGCTCAACACCGGGGAGCTGTTTTTT.

The chain carries TRBV2 and TRBJ2-7; 9 bases map to TRBD2. From germline, CDR1 is SNHLY and CDR2 FYNNEI. V lost 8 bases and J lost 5; bases outside the gene matches: 13. The CDR3 has 15 amino acids. DNA for the CDR3: TGTGCCAGCTGCCCGGCGAGCGGGGGGATCCACGAGCAGTACTTC. Its translation: CASCPASGGIHEQYF.

V and J are TRBV7-2 and TRBJ2-1; D is possibly TRBD2 (5 bases). There are 14 residues in the CDR3. The germline V and J ends were trimmed by 7 bases and 3 bases, with 13 bases remaining between them. CDR1 is SGHTA and CDR2 is FQGNSA in the germline V gene. Written as DNA, the CDR3 is TGTGCCAGCAAGGGTAGCGTCGGCTACAATGAGCAGTTCTTC. Its protein product is CASKGSVGYNEQFF. Drawing the rest from reference TRBV7-2 and TRBJ2-1, the complete variable domain is GAGVSQSPSNKVTEKGKDVELRCDPISGHTALYWYRQSLGQGLEFLIYFQGNSAPDKSGLPSDRFSAERTGGSVSTLTIQRTQQEDSAVYLCASKGSVGYNEQFFGPGTRLTVL.

CDR3 sequence: CASSTAGTSVFDTQYF. CDR3 nucleotide sequence: TGTGCCAGCAGCACTGCCGGGACTAGCGTTTTCGATACGCAGTATTTT. The chain couples TRBV7-2 to TRBJ2-3, with 10 bases fitting TRBD2. The V gene's germline CDR1 is SGHTA and CDR2 FQGNSA. V trimming: 5 bases; J trimming: 6 bases; junction bases outside the gene matches: 11. The CDR3 sequence is 16 residues long. Complete variable domain (other parts from reference TRBV7-2 and TRBJ2-3): GAGVSQSPSNKVTEKGKDVELRCDPISGHTALYWYRQSLGQGLEFLIYFQGNSAPDKSGLPSDRFSAERTGGSVSTLTIQRTQQEDSAVYLCASSTAGTSVFDTQYFGPGTRLTVL.

This chain links TRBV5-1 with TRBJ1-6; D unclear. V was shortened by 6 bases and J by 5 bases, with 9 bases between the two germline ends. From germline, CDR1 is SGHRS and CDR2 YFSETQ. The length of the CDR3 is 13 residues. In DNA form, the CDR3 reads TGCGCCAGCACCGAGGAGAATAATTCACCCCTCCACTTT. Translation: CASTEENNSPLHF.

On this clone: Other DNA sequences from this sample encode an identical CDR3 as well. The chain recombines TRBV9 with TRBJ2-3; possibly TRBD2 for D (6 bases). The CDR3 sequence is 13 residues long. From germline, CDR1 is SGDLS and CDR2 YYNGEE. Between the trimmed V and J ends, which lost 2 bases and 6 bases, there was a span of 10 bases. Here the CDR3 reads CASSVEGGDTQYF. The CDR3 nucleotides read TGTGCCAGCAGCGTGGAGGGAGGCGATACGCAGTATTTT.

This rearrangement joins TRBV27 to TRBJ2-7; either TRBD1 or TRBD2 may supply D (5 bases each). Per the germline V gene, CDR1 is MNHEY and CDR2 is SMNVEV (reference sequence). The CDR3 consists of 13 residues. The germline V and J ends were trimmed by 4 bases and 4 bases, with 11 bases remaining between them. CDR3 sequence (DNA): TGTGCCAGCAGTTGGGCCAGGGAGTACGAGCAGTACTTC. Amino acid sequence: CASSWAREYEQYF.

CDR3 nucleotide sequence: TGTGCCAGCAGTTACTCTGACAGGGTCGGACATACGCAGTATTTT. This gives the protein CASSYSDRVGHTQYF. The V and J genes are TRBV6-5 and TRBJ2-3; 7 bases are shared with TRBD1. After removal of 0 bases from V and 7 bases from J, the junction contained 7 bases not matched to a gene. The germline V gene encodes CDR1 MNHEY and CDR2 SVGAGI. This CDR3 spans 15 amino acids.

This clone was detected a few times. This same CDR3 is encoded by further DNA sequences in the sample. The V gene is TRBV7-9, the J gene TRBJ2-3; D not certain. Germline loops: CDR1 SEHNR, CDR2 FQNEAQ (reference sequence). The germline V and J ends were trimmed by 5 bases and 0 bases, with 6 bases remaining between them. This CDR3 region has 13 residues. This CDR3 is CASSPTSTDTQYF. The DNA of the CDR3 is TGTGCCAGCAGCCCGACTAGCACAGATACGCAGTATTTT.

The rearrangement joins TRBV7-9 to TRBJ2-7; D gene unclear. CDR1 is SEHNR and CDR2 is FQNEAQ in the germline V gene (reference sequence). Trimming took off 4 bases at V and 7 bases at J, with 11 bases between the two ends. The CDR3 spans 12 residues. The CDR3 DNA reads as TGTGCCAGCAGCTACCGTCCACATGAGCAGTACTTC. It is translated as CASSYRPHEQYF.

The CDR3 loop is CASSVPGLTQETQYF. CDR3 DNA: TGTGCCAGCAGCGTACCGGGACTTACGCAAGAGACCCAGTACTTC. The chain has TRBV7-9 and TRBJ2-5, with D tentatively TRBD2 (6 bases). The V gene lost 5 bases and the J gene lost 2 bases, with 15 bases spanning the gap. CDR3 length: 15 residues. The V gene's germline CDR1 is SEHNR and CDR2 FQNEAQ (reference sequence).

J is TRBJ2-7 and V is TRBV15; tentative D call: TRBD1 (6 bases). This CDR3 is 13 amino acids long. V was shortened by 4 bases and J by 4 bases, with 11 bases between the two germline ends. Germline values: CDR1 LNHNV, CDR2 YYDKDF (reference sequence). This CDR3 reads CATSIIQGYEQYF. DNA of the CDR3: TGTGCCACCAGCATAATTCAGGGGTACGAGCAGTACTTC.

A note on this clone: Other nucleotide sequences in the sample specify the same CDR3. The gene calls are TRBV7-9 and TRBJ2-7; D is possibly TRBD2 (6 bases). V was clipped by 4 bases and J by 2 bases, with 9 bases between them. There are 13 residues in the CDR3. Germline V lookup: CDR1 SEHNR, CDR2 FQNEAQ (reference sequence). DNA for the CDR3: TGTGCCAGCAGCTCTGGACTAACCTACGAGCAGTACTTC. Translation: CASSSGLTYEQYF.

The CDR3 reads CASSLRGRDTEAFF. The DNA of the CDR3 is TGTGCCAGCAGCTTAAGGGGGCGGGACACTGAAGCTTTCTTT. The chain joins TRBV5-8 to TRBJ1-1; 7 bases fit TRBD1. The V and J ends lost 2 bases and 3 bases, in that order; junction bases with no gene match: 4. The germline gives CDR1 SGHTS, CDR2 YDEGEE. The CDR3 sequence is 14 residues long.

J is TRBJ2-7 and V is TRBV30; perhaps TRBD2 as D (6 bases). Trimming cost V 4 bases and J 3 bases, with 10 bases left between them. The CDR3 extends over 12 amino acids. Germline CDR1 GTSNPN, CDR2 SVGIG (reference sequence). CDR3 in amino acids: CAWNSGRYEQYF. CDR3 in DNA: TGTGCCTGGAATAGCGGTCGCTACGAGCAGTACTTC.

This chain uses TRBV18 with TRBJ2-1; 7 positions match TRBD1. This CDR3 is 15 amino acids long. V shed 0 bases, J shed 8 bases, and the junction held 7 bases outside the gene matches. CDR1 and CDR2 (germline): KGHSH, LQKENI. The CDR3 region has the DNA TGTGCCAGCTCACCACCGGACCGACAGGGCGATGAGCAGTTCTTC. Translation gives CASSPPDRQGDEQFF.

V usage is TRBV28 and J usage is TRBJ2-3; 9 nucleotides align to TRBD2. J lost 6 bases, V lost 2 bases, and 3 bases had no gene match. Per germline, CDR1 MDHEN and CDR2 SYDVKM. This CDR3 contains 14 residues. The CDR3 here is CASSLGGGVDTQYF. Here the CDR3 DNA reads TGTGCCAGCAGTTTAGGCGGGGGGGTGGATACGCAGTATTTT.

The chain carries TRBV7-9 and TRBJ2-7; 8 nucleotides match TRBD1. V was clipped by 5 bases and J by 12 bases; unmatched bases: 15. Per germline, CDR1 SEHNR and CDR2 FQNEAQ (reference sequence). There are 14 residues in the CDR3. The CDR3, as DNA: TGTGCCAGCAGCCAGACACAGGACAGGGCGAATTGGTACTTC. Protein sequence: CASSQTQDRANWYF.